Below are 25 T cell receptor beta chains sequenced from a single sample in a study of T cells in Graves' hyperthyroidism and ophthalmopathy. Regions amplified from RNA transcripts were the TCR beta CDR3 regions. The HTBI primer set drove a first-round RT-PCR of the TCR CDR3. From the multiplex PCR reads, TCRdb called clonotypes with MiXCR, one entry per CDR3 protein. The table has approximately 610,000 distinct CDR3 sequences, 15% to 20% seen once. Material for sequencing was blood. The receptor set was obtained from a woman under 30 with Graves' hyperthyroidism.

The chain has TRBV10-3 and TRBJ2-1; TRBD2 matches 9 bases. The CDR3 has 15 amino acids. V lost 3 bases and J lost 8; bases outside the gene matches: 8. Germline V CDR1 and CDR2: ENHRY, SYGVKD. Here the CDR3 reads CAISEKLAGGDEQFF. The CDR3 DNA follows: TGTGCCATCAGTGAAAAACTAGCGGGTGGGGATGAGCAGTTCTTC.

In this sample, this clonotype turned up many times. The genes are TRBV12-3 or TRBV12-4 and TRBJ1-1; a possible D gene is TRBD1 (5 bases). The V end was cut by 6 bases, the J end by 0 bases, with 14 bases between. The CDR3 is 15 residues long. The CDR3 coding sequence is TGTGCCAGCAGGCCGGGACTAAGTGTGAACACTGAAGCTTTCTTT. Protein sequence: CASRPGLSVNTEAFF.

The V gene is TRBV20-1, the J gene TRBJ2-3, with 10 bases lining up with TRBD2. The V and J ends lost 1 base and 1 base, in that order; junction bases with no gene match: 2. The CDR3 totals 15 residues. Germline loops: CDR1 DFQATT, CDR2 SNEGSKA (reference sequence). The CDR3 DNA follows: TGCAGTGCTAGAGGGGGGACTAGCGGCACAGATACGCAGTATTTT. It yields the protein CSARGGTSGTDTQYF.

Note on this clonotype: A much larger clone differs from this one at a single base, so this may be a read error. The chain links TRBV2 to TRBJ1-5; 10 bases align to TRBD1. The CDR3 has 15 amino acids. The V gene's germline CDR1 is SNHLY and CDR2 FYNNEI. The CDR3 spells CASSETGTGVQSQHF. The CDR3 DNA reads TGTGCCAGCAGTGAGACCGGGACAGGGGTTCAGTCCCAGCATTTT.

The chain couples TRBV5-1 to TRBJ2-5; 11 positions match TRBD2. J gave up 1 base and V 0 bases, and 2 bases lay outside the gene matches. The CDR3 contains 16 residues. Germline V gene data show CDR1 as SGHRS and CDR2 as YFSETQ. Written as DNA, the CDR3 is TGCGCCAGCAGCTTGGAACTAGCGGGGGTCCAAGAGACCCAGTACTTC. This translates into CASSLELAGVQETQYF.

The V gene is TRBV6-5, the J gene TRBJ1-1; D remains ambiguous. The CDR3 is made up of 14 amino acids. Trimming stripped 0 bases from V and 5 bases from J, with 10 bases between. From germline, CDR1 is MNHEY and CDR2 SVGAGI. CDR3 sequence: CASSYSSIDTEAFF. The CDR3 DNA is TGTGCCAGCAGTTACTCCTCTATAGATACTGAAGCTTTCTTT.

The CDR3 DNA follows: TGTGCCAGCAGGAGCGTCACAGATACGCAGTATTTT. The encoded protein is CASRSVTDTQYF. This chain connects TRBV6-1 to TRBJ2-3; D ambiguous. The CDR3 covers 12 residues. Per germline, CDR1 MNHNS and CDR2 SASEGT. V lost 6 bases to trimming and J lost 2 bases, with 6 bases between them.

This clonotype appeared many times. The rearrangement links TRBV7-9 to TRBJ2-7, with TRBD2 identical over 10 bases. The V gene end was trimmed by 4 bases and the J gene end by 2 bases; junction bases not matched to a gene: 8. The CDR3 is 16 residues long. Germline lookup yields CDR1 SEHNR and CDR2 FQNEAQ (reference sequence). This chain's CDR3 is CASSYLTSGYPYEQYF. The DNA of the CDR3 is TGTGCCAGCAGCTACCTGACTAGCGGGTACCCCTACGAGCAGTACTTC. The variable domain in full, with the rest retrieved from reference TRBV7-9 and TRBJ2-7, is DTGVSQNPRHKITKRGQNVTFRCDPISEHNRLYWYRQTLGQGPEFLTYFQNEAQLEKSRLLSDRFSAERPKGSFSTLEIQRTEQGDSAMYLCASSYLTSGYPYEQYFGPGTRLTVT.

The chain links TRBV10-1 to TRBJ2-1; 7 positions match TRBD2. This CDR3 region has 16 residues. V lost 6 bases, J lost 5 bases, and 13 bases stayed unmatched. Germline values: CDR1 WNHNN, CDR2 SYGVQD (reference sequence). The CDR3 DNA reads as TGCGCCAGCAGCGGCGGGACTAAGGGAACCGACAATGAGCAGTTCTTC. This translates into CASSGGTKGTDNEQFF.

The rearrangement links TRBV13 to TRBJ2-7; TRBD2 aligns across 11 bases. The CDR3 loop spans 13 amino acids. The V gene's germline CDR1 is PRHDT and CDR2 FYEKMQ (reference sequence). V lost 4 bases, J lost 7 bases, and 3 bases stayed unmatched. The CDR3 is CASSSGTSGEQYF. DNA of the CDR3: TGTGCCAGCAGCTCCGGGACTAGCGGTGAGCAGTACTTC.

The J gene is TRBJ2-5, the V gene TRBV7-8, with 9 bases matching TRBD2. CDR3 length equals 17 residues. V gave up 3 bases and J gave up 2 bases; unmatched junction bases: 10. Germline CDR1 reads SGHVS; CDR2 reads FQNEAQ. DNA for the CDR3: TGTGCCAGCAGCTTGGTGGCGGGAGGGTCGATTCAAGAGACCCAGTACTTC. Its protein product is CASSLVAGGSIQETQYF. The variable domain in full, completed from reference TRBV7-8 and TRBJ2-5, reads GAGVSQSPRYKVAKRGQDVALRCDPISGHVSLFWYQQALGQGPEFLTYFQNEAQLDKSGLPSDRFFAERPEGSVSTLKIQRTQQEDSAVYLCASSLVAGGSIQETQYFGPGTRLLVL.

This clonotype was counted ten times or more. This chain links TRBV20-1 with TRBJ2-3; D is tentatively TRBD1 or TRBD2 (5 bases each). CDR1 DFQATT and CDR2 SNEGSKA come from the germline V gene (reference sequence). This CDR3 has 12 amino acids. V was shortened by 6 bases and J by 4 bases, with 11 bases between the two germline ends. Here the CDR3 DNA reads TGCAGTGCCCCGGGACCCCCAGATACGCAGTATTTT. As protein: CSAPGPPDTQYF.

The CDR3: CASSRRTGGSLYGYTF. CDR3 coding DNA: TGTGCCAGTAGTAGACGGACAGGGGGCAGTCTCTATGGCTACACCTTC. The rearrangement joins TRBV19 to TRBJ1-2; 11 bases fit TRBD1. The V and J ends lost 4 bases and 4 bases, in that order; junction bases with no gene match: 8. This CDR3 is built from 16 residues. CDR1 LNHDA and CDR2 SQIVND come from the germline V gene (reference sequence).

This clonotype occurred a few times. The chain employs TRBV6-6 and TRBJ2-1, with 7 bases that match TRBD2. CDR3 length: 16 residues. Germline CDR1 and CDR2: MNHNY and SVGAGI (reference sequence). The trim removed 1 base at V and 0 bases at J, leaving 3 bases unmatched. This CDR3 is CASSYYGRSSYNEQFF. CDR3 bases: TGTGCCAGCAGTTACTACGGGAGGAGCTCCTACAATGAGCAGTTCTTC.

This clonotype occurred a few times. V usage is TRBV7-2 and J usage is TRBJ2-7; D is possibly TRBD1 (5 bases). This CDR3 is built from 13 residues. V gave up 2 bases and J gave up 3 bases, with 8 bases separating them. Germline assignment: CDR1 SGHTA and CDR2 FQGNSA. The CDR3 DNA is TGTGCCAGCAGCTTAAGCAGGGTCTACGAGCAGTACTTC. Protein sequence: CASSLSRVYEQYF.

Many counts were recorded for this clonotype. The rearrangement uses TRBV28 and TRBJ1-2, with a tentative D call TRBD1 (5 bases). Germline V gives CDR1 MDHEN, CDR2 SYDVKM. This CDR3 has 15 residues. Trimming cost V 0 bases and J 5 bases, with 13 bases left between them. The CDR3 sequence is CASSLWGGSKYGYTF. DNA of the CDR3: TGTGCCAGCAGTTTATGGGGGGGGAGCAAGTATGGCTACACCTTC.

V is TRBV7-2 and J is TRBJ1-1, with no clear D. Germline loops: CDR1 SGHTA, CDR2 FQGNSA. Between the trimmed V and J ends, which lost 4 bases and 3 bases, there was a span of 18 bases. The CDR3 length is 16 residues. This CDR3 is CASSSLLSLRDTEAFF. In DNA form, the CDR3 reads TGTGCCAGCAGCTCGCTCCTGTCGCTGAGGGACACTGAAGCTTTCTTT.

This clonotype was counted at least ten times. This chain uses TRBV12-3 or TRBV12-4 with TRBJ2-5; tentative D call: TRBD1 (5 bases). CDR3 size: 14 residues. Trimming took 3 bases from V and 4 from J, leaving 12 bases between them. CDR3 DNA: TGTGCCAGCAGTTTTTCAGGGTTCGGAGAGACCCAGTACTTC. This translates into CASSFSGFGETQYF.

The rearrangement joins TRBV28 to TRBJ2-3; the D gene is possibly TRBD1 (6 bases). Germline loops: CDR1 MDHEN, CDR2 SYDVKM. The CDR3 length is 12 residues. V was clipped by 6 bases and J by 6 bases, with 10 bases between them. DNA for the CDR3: TGTGCCAGCAGACAGGGATCGGATACGCAGTATTTT. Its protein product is CASRQGSDTQYF.

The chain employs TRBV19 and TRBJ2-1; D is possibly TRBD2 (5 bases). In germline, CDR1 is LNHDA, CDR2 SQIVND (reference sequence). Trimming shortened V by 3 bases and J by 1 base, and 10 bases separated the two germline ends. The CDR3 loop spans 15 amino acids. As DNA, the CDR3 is TGTGCCAGTAGTATCTCACTAGTTTCCTACAATGAGCAGTTCTTC. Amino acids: CASSISLVSYNEQFF. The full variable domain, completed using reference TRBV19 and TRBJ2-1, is DGGITQSPKYLFRKEGQNVTLSCEQNLNHDAMYWYRQDPGQGLRLIYYSQIVNDFQKGDIAEGYSVSREKKESFPLTVTSAQKNPTAFYLCASSISLVSYNEQFFGPGTRLTVL.

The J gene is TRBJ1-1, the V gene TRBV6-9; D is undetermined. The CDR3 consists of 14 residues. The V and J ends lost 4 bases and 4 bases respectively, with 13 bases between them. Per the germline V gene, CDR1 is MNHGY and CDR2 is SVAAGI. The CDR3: CASSSVTIGTEAFF. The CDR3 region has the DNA TGTGCCAGCAGTTCGGTGACAATAGGCACTGAAGCTTTCTTT.

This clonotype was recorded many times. The CDR3 DNA follows: TGTGCCAGCAGCTTAGAGACAGCGAACACCGGGGAGCTGTTTTTT. This gives the protein CASSLETANTGELFF. This chain joins TRBV7-2 and TRBJ2-2; D perhaps matches TRBD1 (5 bases). Germline assignment: CDR1 SGHTA and CDR2 FQGNSA. Trimming cost V 1 base and J 0 bases, with 6 bases left between them. The CDR3 runs to 15 residues.

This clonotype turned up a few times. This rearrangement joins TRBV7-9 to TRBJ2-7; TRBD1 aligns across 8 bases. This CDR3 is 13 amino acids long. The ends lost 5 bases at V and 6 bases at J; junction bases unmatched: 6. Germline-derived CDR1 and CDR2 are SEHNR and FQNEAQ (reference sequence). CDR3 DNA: TGTGCCAGCAGCCGGACAGGGATTCCCGAGCAGTACTTC. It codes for CASSRTGIPEQYF.

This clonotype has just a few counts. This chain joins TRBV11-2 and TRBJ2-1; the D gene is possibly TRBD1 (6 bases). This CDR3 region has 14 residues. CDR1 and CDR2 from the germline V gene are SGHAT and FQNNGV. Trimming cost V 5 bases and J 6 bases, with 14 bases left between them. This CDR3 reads CASSPTGASNEQFF. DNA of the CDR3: TGTGCCAGCAGCCCGACAGGAGCCTCCAATGAGCAGTTCTTC.

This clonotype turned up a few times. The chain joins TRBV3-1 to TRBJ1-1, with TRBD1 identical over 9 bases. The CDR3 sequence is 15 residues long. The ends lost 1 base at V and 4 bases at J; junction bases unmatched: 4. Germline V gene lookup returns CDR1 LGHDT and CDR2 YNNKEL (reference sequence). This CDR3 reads CASSQVTGGSTEAFF. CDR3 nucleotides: TGTGCCAGCAGCCAAGTGACAGGGGGATCCACTGAAGCTTTCTTT.